This paragraph reports one TCR beta chain. The sample is drawn from a study of CD8+CD57+ T cells in acquired aplastic anemia. Across the study: Mean DNA quantity obtained from sorted CD4+ and CD8+ cells was about 3.5 ug.

Genomic DNA, the template, was used for profiling of the TCR beta VDJ and CDR3. TCRdb re-derived calls from the reads in MiXCR, one entry per CDR3 protein. This sample has hundreds of thousands of distinct CDR3 sequences, with under 80% found just once. Germline V gene lookup returns CDR1 DFQATT and CDR2 SNEGSKA (reference sequence). The CDR3 is 14 amino acids. The receptor was isolated from a human donor in good health, serving as a control. The sequenced material came from sorted CD4+, CD8+, or CD8+CD57+ T cells (not recorded which) from PBMCs. The chain couples TRBV20-1 to TRBJ1-2; D is unclear. The CDR3 sequence: CSARAQETRYGYTF. CDR3 nucleotides: TGCAGCGCCCGGGCCCAAGAGACCCGGTATGGCTACACCTTC.